This T cell receptor beta chain was captured in a study of T-cell reconstitution after alpha-beta-depleted transplantation in children. This CDR3 region has 16 residues. Unique molecular identifiers featured in how the TCRbeta library was prepared. TCRdb independently ran MiXCR on the PCR reads; one entry per CDR3 protein. The sample consists of over 550,000 distinct CDR3 sequences, about 10% of them appearing once. The sample was PBMCs from the stem cell graft donor, taken from the stem cell graft. The chain recombines TRBV21-1 with TRBJ2-3; TRBD1, the table's D call, lacks a check against the DNA. TRBV21-1 is shown as a pseudogene. This TCR was sampled from a human donor who donated a stem cell graft to a child with acute myeloid leukemia. CDR3 sequence reads: CAPKTGEPSSTDTQYF. The CDR3 nucleotides read TGTGCTCCCAAGACAGGGGAACCGTCTAGCACAGATACGCAGTATTTT.